The 27 T cell receptor beta chains reported below all come from one sample, sequenced in a study of T-cell memory formation after mild COVID-19. MiXCR, run by TCRdb on the 5' RACE reads, gives a single entry per CDR3 protein. The sample consists of roughly 500,000 distinct CDR3 sequences, about a fifth of them appearing once. The sequencing sample was made of PBMCs or a T cell subset sorted from them (not recorded which). Receptor source: an adult woman who had mild COVID-19 (a few samples of this study predate the infection). Cell type and time point are not known.

The rearrangement uses TRBV9 and TRBJ2-1; D ambiguous. Trimming removed 0 bases from V and 9 bases from J, with 13 bases in between. Germline CDR1 reads SGDLS; CDR2 reads YYNGEE. This CDR3 comprises 14 residues. For the CDR3, the DNA is TGTGCCAGCAGCGTAGCGTCGGGTGGCGGTGAGCAGTTCTTC. It is translated as CASSVASGGGEQFF.

This clonotype was seen many times. The chain recombines TRBV9 with TRBJ2-5; 7 nucleotides match TRBD2. This CDR3 region has 15 residues. J lost 0 bases, V lost 2 bases, and 4 bases had no gene match. CDR1 and CDR2 (germline): SGDLS, YYNGEE. CDR3 nucleotide sequence: TGTGCCAGCAGCGTGGGAGCGGGGTACCAAGAGACCCAGTACTTC. Its protein is CASSVGAGYQETQYF.

The chain links TRBV7-9 to TRBJ2-3, with TRBD1 as a possible D gene (6 bases). The ends were cut back, 5 bases at V and 2 bases at J, with 14 bases in the middle. In germline, CDR1 is SEHNR, CDR2 FQNEAQ (reference sequence). This CDR3 contains 15 residues. CDR3 coding DNA: TGTGCCAGCAGCACAACGACAGGAGACACAGATACGCAGTATTTT. Translation gives CASSTTTGDTDTQYF.

This clonotype has more than one count but fewer than ten. J is TRBJ2-2 and V is TRBV29-1; 8 nucleotides line up with TRBD1. J lost 1 base, V lost 7 bases, and 5 bases had no gene match. The CDR3 spans 14 residues. Germline V lookup: CDR1 SQVTM, CDR2 ANQGSEA. The CDR3 sequence is CSAAGTGNTGELFF. The CDR3 DNA follows: TGCAGCGCCGCCGGGACAGGGAACACCGGGGAGCTGTTTTTT.

This clonotype was recorded many times. J is TRBJ2-2 and V is TRBV7-3; D may be TRBD2 (5 bases). The length of the CDR3 is 15 residues. CDR1 is SGHTA, CDR2 FQGTGA, per germline. V lost 2 bases to trimming and J lost 2 bases, with 9 bases between them. The CDR3 loop is CASSLLTTNTGELFF. The CDR3 DNA reads as TGTGCCAGCAGCTTATTGACTACCAACACCGGGGAGCTGTTTTTT.

The chain is built from TRBV10-3 and TRBJ2-1; 7 bases align to TRBD1. From germline, CDR1 is ENHRY and CDR2 SYGVKD. J lost 10 bases, V lost 7 bases, and 10 bases had no gene match. The CDR3 sequence is 13 residues long. CDR3 DNA: TGTGCCATCACCAAATCGTGGGACAGAGAGCAGTTCTTC. Its translation is CAITKSWDREQFF.

The chain combines TRBV9 with TRBJ1-1; no definite D call. Germline V gene data show CDR1 as SGDLS and CDR2 as YYNGEE. V gave up 4 bases and J gave up 4 bases, with 11 bases separating them. The CDR3 is 13 residues long. The CDR3 loop reads CASSSAWGTEAFF. The CDR3, as DNA: TGTGCCAGCAGCTCTGCCTGGGGCACTGAAGCTTTCTTT. The full variable domain, with the rest looked up from reference TRBV9 and TRBJ1-1, is DSGVTQTPKHLITATGQRVTLRCSPRSGDLSVYWYQQSLDQGLQFLIQYYNGEERAKGNILERFSAQQFPDLHSELNLSSLELGDSALYFCASSSAWGTEAFFGQGTRLTVV.

The chain links TRBV27 to TRBJ2-1; 7 nucleotides match TRBD1. This CDR3 has 14 amino acids. CDR1 and CDR2 (germline): MNHEY, SMNVEV (reference sequence). V dropped 1 base and J dropped 9; count of bases not matched to a gene: 6. This chain's CDR3 is CASSLFRGPFEQFF. The CDR3 DNA reads as TGTGCCAGCAGTTTATTTAGGGGGCCCTTTGAGCAGTTCTTC.

The chain carries TRBV4-2 and TRBJ2-2; D remains ambiguous. The CDR3 runs to 18 residues. Germline-derived CDR1 and CDR2 are LGHNA and YNFKEQ. Trimming removed 0 bases at V and 1 base at J, with 15 bases between. CDR3 sequence (DNA): TGTGCCAGCAGCCAAGAAGGGTTGATGGTTTTGAACACCGGGGAGCTGTTTTTT. Residues: CASSQEGLMVLNTGELFF.

This clonotype was observed a few times. V gene TRBV7-8 combines with J gene TRBJ2-7, with D perhaps matching TRBD2 (5 bases). CDR1 is SGHVS and CDR2 is FQNEAQ in the germline V gene. The CDR3 sequence is 16 residues long. V dropped 1 base and J dropped 3 bases, with 16 bases sitting between them. The CDR3 region has the DNA TGTGCCAGCAGCTTAGTCCACGGGGTGCTGAGCTACGAGCAGTACTTC. Translating it yields CASSLVHGVLSYEQYF.

V gene TRBV5-1 combines with J gene TRBJ1-1, with D tentatively TRBD1 (5 bases). CDR1 is SGHRS, CDR2 YFSETQ, per germline. V gave up 7 bases and J gave up 3 bases, with 19 bases separating them. The CDR3 loop spans 15 amino acids. The CDR3 sequence is CASGLENQGDTEAFF. CDR3 DNA sequence: TGCGCCAGCGGACTAGAAAATCAGGGAGACACTGAAGCTTTCTTT.

The chain has TRBV7-6 and TRBJ2-7; possibly TRBD1 or TRBD2 for D (5 bases each). Trimming took 5 bases from V and 3 from J, leaving 14 bases between them. Germline V gene data show CDR1 as SGHVS and CDR2 as FNYEAQ. The CDR3 runs 14 residues. The CDR3 nucleotides read TGTGCCAGCAGCAGACCGGGACCCTTCTACGAGCAGTACTTC. Amino acid sequence: CASSRPGPFYEQYF.

This clonotype was observed a few times. This chain connects TRBV7-9 to TRBJ1-1; D is unresolved. The CDR3 is 15 residues long. Trimming took off 2 bases at V and 0 bases at J, with 10 bases between the two ends. From germline, CDR1 is SEHNR and CDR2 FQNEAQ (reference sequence). The CDR3 reads CASSLLGTLNTEAFF. CDR3 DNA: TGTGCCAGCAGCTTACTCGGCACTTTGAACACTGAAGCTTTCTTT.

This clonotype has a handful of counts. The J gene is TRBJ2-1, the V gene TRBV19; 8 nucleotides line up with TRBD1. The CDR3 is 14 amino acids. V was clipped by 11 bases and J by 3 bases; unmatched bases: 9. Germline CDR1 and CDR2: LNHDA and SQIVND (reference sequence). The CDR3 bases are TGTGCCGCTGCCGGGACAGGTGACTACAATGAGCAGTTCTTC. This encodes CAAAGTGDYNEQFF.

For this clonotype: With a much larger clone just one base away, this may be a read error. The chain carries TRBV12-3 or TRBV12-4 and TRBJ2-7; TRBD1 aligns across 10 bases. With 1 base clipped from V and 2 bases from J, the junction kept 2 bases outside the gene matches. CDR3 length: 15 residues. The CDR3 is CASSLGDRGPYEQYF. The CDR3 nucleotides read TGTGCCAGCAGTTTAGGGGACAGGGGCCCCTACGAGCAGTACTTC.

The rearrangement links TRBV6-5 to TRBJ2-6, with D perhaps matching TRBD1 or TRBD2 (5 bases each). The germline CDR1 and CDR2 sequences are MNHEY and SVGAGI. V lost 6 bases and J lost 2, with 8 bases in between. The CDR3 spans 14 residues. CDR3 bases: TGTGCCAGCAGGAGGGGCCCTGGGGCCAACGTCCTGACTTTC. Its protein is CASRRGPGANVLTF.

This clonotype was detected ten times or more. V gene TRBV5-1 combines with J gene TRBJ2-5, with D perhaps TRBD1 (6 bases). Trimming removed 0 bases from V and 4 bases from J, with 10 bases in between. This CDR3 comprises 14 residues. Germline V gene lookup returns CDR1 SGHRS and CDR2 YFSETQ. CDR3 DNA: TGCGCCAGCAGCTTGGCCACAGGGAGAGAGACCCAGTACTTC. It codes for CASSLATGRETQYF.

CDR3 loop: CATSRAPLGTSVYEQYF. CDR3 DNA: TGTGCCACCAGCAGAGCACCCCTCGGGACTAGCGTTTACGAGCAGTACTTC. The rearrangement joins TRBV15 to TRBJ2-7, with 10 bases that match TRBD2. Germline V CDR1 and CDR2: LNHNV, YYDKDF (reference sequence). V was pared by 1 base and J by 4 bases, with 10 bases of the junction left unmatched. This CDR3 is 17 amino acids long.

The chain has TRBV7-9 and TRBJ2-7; 9 bases fit TRBD1. CDR3 length equals 15 residues. Germline lookup yields CDR1 SEHNR and CDR2 FQNEAQ (reference sequence). J was trimmed by 0 bases and V by 4 bases; bases with no gene match: 4. CDR3 DNA: TGTGCCAGCAGCTCGCCGGACAGGGGCTCCTACGAGCAGTACTTC. It codes for CASSSPDRGSYEQYF.

In this sample, this clonotype turned up many times. The rearrangement uses TRBV11-2 and TRBJ2-1; 12 bases align to TRBD2. The V and J ends lost 1 base and 4 bases, in that order; junction bases with no gene match: 5. Germline lookup yields CDR1 SGHAT and CDR2 FQNNGV. This CDR3 spans 17 amino acids. CDR3 in amino acids: CASSLGTSGGFYNEQFF. As DNA, the CDR3 is TGTGCCAGCAGCTTAGGCACTAGCGGGGGGTTTTACAATGAGCAGTTCTTC.

This sequence joins TRBV12-3 or TRBV12-4 and TRBJ2-2; D is uncertain. The germline V and J ends were trimmed by 2 bases and 0 bases, with 10 bases remaining between them. The CDR3 extends over 16 amino acids. CDR3: CASSLYGPTNTGELFF. CDR3 nucleotide sequence: TGTGCCAGCAGTTTATACGGCCCCACGAACACCGGGGAGCTGTTTTTT.

This clonotype was observed a handful of times. J is TRBJ2-1 and V is TRBV7-9; 10 nucleotides line up with TRBD2. Trimming took 5 bases from V and 0 from J; bases not matched to a gene: 7. CDR1 is SEHNR, CDR2 FQNEAQ, per germline (reference sequence). This CDR3 comprises 17 residues. CDR3 residues: CASSDRTSGSSYNEQFF. The CDR3 bases are TGTGCCAGCAGCGATCGGACTAGCGGTAGCTCCTACAATGAGCAGTTCTTC.

V gene TRBV4-1 combines with J gene TRBJ1-6; the D gene is possibly TRBD1 (6 bases). The CDR3 is made up of 17 amino acids. Germline CDR1 is MGHRA and CDR2 is YSYEKL. Trimming stripped 0 bases from V and 4 bases from J, with 13 bases between. The CDR3 region is CASSQDLRGGYNSPLHF. The DNA of the CDR3 is TGCGCCAGCAGCCAAGACCTGAGGGGGGGATATAATTCACCCCTCCACTTT.

This sequence joins TRBV7-9 and TRBJ2-5, with D perhaps given as TRBD1 or TRBD2 (5 bases each). Looked up from germline, CDR1 is SEHNR and CDR2 is FQNEAQ (reference sequence). The CDR3 runs 17 residues. V lost 1 base and J lost 3, with 18 bases in between. In DNA form, the CDR3 reads TGTGCCAGCAGCTTAGGAAACCGCCGGGACGTCAAAGAGACCCAGTACTTC. This sequence encodes CASSLGNRRDVKETQYF.

The chain couples TRBV20-1 to TRBJ1-5; maybe TRBD1 (5 bases). CDR1 is DFQATT and CDR2 is SNEGSKA in the germline V gene (reference sequence). With 6 bases removed from V and 5 bases from J, the gap between germline ends came to 20 bases. CDR3 length: 15 amino acids. CDR3 DNA sequence: TGCAGTGCAAAGTTCGGGGCGAGCGAATATCAGCCCCAGCATTTT. It yields the protein CSAKFGASEYQPQHF.

This clonotype was counted ten times or more. The chain couples TRBV5-1 to TRBJ1-2; perhaps TRBD1 as D (5 bases). The CDR3 runs to 13 residues. Deletions cut 0 bases from V and 7 bases from J, with 10 bases between. CDR1 and CDR2 from the germline V gene are SGHRS and YFSETQ. CDR3 sequence: CASSLAQGSGYTF. The CDR3 nucleotides are TGCGCCAGCAGCTTGGCCCAGGGCTCTGGCTACACCTTC. The complete variable domain, with remaining parts taken from reference TRBV5-1 and TRBJ1-2, reads KAGVTQTPRYLIKTRGQQVTLSCSPISGHRSVSWYQQTPGQGLQFLFEYFSETQRNKGNFPGRFSGRQFSNSRSEMNVSTLELGDSALYLCASSLAQGSGYTFGSGTRLTVV.

This rearrangement joins TRBV9 to TRBJ2-3; D gene unclear. This CDR3 is built from 12 residues. Per germline, CDR1 SGDLS and CDR2 YYNGEE. V was pared by 3 bases and J by 8 bases, with 10 bases between. The CDR3 sequence is CASSASPGTQYF. In DNA form, the CDR3 reads TGTGCCAGCAGCGCCTCGCCGGGTACGCAGTATTTT.